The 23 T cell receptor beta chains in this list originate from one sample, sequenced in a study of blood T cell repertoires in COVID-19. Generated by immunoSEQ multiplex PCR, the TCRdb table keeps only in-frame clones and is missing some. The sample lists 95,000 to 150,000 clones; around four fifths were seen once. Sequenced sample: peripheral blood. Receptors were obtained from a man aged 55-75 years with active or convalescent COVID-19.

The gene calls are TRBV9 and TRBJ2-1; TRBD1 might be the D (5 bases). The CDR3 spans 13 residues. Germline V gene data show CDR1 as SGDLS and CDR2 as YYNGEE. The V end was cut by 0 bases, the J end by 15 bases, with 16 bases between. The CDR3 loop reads CASSVGPQGALFF. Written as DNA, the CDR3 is TGTGCCAGCAGCGTAGGTCCGCAGGGTGCCTTGTTCTTC.

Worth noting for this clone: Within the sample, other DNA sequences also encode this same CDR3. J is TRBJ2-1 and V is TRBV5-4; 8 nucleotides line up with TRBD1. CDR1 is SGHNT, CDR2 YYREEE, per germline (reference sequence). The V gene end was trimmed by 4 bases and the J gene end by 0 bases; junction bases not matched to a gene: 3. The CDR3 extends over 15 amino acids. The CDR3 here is CASSPDRASYNEQFF. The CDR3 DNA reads TGTGCCAGCAGCCCGGACAGGGCCTCCTACAATGAGCAGTTCTTC.

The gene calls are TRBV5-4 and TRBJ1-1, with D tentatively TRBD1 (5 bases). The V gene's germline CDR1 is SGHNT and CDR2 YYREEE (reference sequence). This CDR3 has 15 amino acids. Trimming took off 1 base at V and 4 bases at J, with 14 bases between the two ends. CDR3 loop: CASSLWQGETTEAFF. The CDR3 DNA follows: TGTGCCAGCAGCTTGTGGCAGGGCGAAACCACTGAAGCTTTCTTT. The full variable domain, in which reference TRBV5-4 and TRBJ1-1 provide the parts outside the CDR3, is ETGVTQSPTHLIKTRGQQVTLRCSSQSGHNTVSWYQQALGQGPQFIFQYYREEENGRGNFPPRFSGLQFPNYSSELNVNALELDDSALYLCASSLWQGETTEAFFGQGTRLTVV.

CDR3 amino acids: CASRRTRGELFF. The CDR3 bases are TGTGCCAGCAGAAGAACTCGAGGGGAGCTGTTTTTT. The genes are TRBV6-5 and TRBJ2-2; no clear D. Germline CDR1 is MNHEY and CDR2 is SVGAGI. The CDR3 covers 12 residues. V lost 6 bases to trimming and J lost 8 bases, with 10 bases between them.

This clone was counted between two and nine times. The CDR3: CASSQDRGYEQYF. For the CDR3, the DNA is TGCGCCAGCAGCCAAGATAGGGGCTACGAGCAGTACTTC. The chain couples TRBV4-3 to TRBJ2-7, with D perhaps TRBD1 (5 bases). The V gene's germline CDR1 is LGHNA and CDR2 YSLEER. The length of the CDR3 is 13 residues. With 0 bases removed from V and 3 bases from J, the gap between germline ends came to 6 bases.

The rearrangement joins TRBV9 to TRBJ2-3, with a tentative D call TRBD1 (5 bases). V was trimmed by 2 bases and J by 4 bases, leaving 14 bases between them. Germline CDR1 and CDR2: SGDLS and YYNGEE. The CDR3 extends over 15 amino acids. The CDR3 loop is CASSVGQGWADTQYF. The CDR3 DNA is TGTGCCAGCAGCGTGGGGCAGGGTTGGGCAGATACGCAGTATTTT. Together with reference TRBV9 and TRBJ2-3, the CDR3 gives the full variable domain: DSGVTQTPKHLITATGQRVTLRCSPRSGDLSVYWYQQSLDQGLQFLIQYYNGEERAKGNILERFSAQQFPDLHSELNLSSLELGDSALYFCASSVGQGWADTQYFGPGTRLTVL.

CDR3 nucleotide sequence: TGTGCCAGCACAACACAGGGGGTCTACGAGCAGTACTTC. Translated, it gives CASTTQGVYEQYF. The V call is TRBV2, the J call TRBJ2-7, with 8 bases lining up with TRBD1. Germline loops: CDR1 SNHLY, CDR2 FYNNEI. CDR3 length: 13 amino acids. After removal of 7 bases from V and 3 bases from J, the junction contained 5 bases not matched to a gene.

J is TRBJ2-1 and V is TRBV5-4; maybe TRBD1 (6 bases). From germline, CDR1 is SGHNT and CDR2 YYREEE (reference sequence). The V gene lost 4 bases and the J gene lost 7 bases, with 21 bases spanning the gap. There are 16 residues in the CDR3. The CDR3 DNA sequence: TGTGCCAGCAGCCTTACCGGGACACCCTTACGGAATGAGCAGTTCTTC. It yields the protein CASSLTGTPLRNEQFF.

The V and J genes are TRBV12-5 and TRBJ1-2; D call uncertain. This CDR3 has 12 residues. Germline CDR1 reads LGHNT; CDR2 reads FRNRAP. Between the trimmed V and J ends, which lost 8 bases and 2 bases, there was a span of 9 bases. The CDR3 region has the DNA TGTGCTAGTTCCCAGGCCAACTATGGCTACACCTTC. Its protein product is CASSQANYGYTF.

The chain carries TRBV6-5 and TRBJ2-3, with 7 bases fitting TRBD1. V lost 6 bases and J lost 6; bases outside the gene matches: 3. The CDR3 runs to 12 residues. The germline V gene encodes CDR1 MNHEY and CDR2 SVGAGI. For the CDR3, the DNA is TGTGCCAGCAGCCGACAGGGTGATACGCAGTATTTT. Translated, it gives CASSRQGDTQYF.

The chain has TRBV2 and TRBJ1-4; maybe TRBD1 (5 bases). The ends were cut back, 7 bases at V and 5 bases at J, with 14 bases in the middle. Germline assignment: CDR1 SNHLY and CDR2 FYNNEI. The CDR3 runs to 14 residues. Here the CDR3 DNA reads TGTGCCAGCAAATCAGAGACAGAAAATGAAAAACTGTTTTTT. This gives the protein CASKSETENEKLFF.

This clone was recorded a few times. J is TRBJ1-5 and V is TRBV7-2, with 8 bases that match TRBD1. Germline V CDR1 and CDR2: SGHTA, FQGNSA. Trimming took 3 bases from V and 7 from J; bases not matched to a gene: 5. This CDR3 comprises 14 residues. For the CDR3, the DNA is TGTGCCAGCAGCTTTGGGACAGGTGGGCAGCCCCAGCATTTT. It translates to CASSFGTGGQPQHF.

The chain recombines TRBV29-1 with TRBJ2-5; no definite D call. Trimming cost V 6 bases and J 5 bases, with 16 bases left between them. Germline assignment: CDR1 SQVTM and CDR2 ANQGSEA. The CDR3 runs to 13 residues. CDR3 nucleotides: TGCAGCGTCGGCCAGAACCTCGGGGAGACCCAGTACTTC. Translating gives CSVGQNLGETQYF.

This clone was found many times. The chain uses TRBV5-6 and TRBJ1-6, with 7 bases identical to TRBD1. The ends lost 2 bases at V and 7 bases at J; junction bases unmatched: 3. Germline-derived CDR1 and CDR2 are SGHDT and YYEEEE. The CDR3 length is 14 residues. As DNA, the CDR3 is TGTGCCAGCAGCTTAGGGACAGTCAATTCACCCCTCCACTTT. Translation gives CASSLGTVNSPLHF.

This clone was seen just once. The CDR3 sequence: CSVSPSSSYEQYF. CDR3 DNA sequence: TGCAGCGTTTCCCCCTCTAGCTCCTACGAGCAGTACTTC. The J gene is TRBJ2-7, the V gene TRBV29-1; D uncertain. The CDR3 contains 13 residues. Germline lookup yields CDR1 SQVTM and CDR2 ANQGSEA. The V end lost 5 bases, the J end lost 0 bases, and 11 bases lay between the germline ends.

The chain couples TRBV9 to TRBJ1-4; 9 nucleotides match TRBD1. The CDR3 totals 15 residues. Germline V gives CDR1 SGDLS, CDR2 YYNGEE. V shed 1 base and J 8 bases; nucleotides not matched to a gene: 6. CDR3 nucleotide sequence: TGTGCCAGCAGCGTAATCGGGACAGGGTCGGAAAAACTGTTTTTT. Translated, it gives CASSVIGTGSEKLFF.

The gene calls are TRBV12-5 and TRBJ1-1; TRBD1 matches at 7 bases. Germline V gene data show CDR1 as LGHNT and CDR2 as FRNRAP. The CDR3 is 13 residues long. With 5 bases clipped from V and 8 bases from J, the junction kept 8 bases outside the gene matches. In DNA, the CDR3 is TGTGCTAGTGGTCCCCGGGACAGCGAGGAAGCTTTCTTT. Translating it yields CASGPRDSEEAFF.

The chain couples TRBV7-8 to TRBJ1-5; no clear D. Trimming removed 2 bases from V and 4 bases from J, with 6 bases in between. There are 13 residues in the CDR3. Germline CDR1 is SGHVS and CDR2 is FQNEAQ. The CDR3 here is CASSLIMNQPQHF. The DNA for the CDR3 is TGTGCCAGCAGCTTAATTATGAATCAGCCCCAGCATTTT.

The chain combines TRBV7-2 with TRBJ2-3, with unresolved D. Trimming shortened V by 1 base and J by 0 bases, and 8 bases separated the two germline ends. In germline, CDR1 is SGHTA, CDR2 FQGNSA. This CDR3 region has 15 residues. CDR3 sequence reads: CASSLVPRSTDTQYF. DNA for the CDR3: TGTGCCAGCAGCTTAGTTCCGCGGAGCACAGATACGCAGTATTTT.

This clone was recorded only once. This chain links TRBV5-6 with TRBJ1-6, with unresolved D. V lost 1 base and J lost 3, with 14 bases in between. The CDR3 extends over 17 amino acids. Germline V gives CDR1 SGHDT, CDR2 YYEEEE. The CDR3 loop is CASSLLGLLGYNSPLHF. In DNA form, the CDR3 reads TGTGCCAGCAGCTTGCTAGGACTCCTCGGCTATAATTCACCCCTCCACTTT.

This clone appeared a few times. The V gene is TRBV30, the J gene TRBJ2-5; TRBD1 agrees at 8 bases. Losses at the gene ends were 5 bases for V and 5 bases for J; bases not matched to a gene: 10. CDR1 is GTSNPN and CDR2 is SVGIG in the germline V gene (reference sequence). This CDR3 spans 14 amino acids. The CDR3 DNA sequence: TGTGCCTGGTCGATCGGACAGGGATGGGAGACCCAGTACTTC. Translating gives CAWSIGQGWETQYF.

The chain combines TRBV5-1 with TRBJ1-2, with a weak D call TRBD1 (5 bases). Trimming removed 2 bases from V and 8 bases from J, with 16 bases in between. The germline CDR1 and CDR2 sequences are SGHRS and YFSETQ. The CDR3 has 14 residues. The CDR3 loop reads CASSLEGREEGYTF. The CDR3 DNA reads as TGCGCCAGCAGCTTAGAGGGCAGGGAGGAAGGCTACACCTTC.

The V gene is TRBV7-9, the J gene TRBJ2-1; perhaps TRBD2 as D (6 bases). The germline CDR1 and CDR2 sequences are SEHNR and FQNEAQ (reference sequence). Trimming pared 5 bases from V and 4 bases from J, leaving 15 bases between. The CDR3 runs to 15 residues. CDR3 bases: TGTGCCAGCAGCGCCAGCGGGCGGTTTTACAATGAGCAGTTCTTC. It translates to CASSASGRFYNEQFF.